This entry lists 26 T cell receptor beta chains sequenced from one sample in a study of type 1 and type 2 diabetes patients (dated by TCRdb to about 2016). TCRdb records Illumina MiSeq as the sequencer. For TCRbeta CDR3 amplification, the template was genomic DNA taken from the sorted T cell subsets. The TCRbeta CDR3 region was amplified by multiplex PCR with 30 forward and 13 reverse primers. Clones were called with MiXCR by TCRdb after fastp trimmed the public reads at Q25, and only in-frame beta chains were retained. CDR3 protein sequences are deduplicated, and each keeps its most common genes and DNA. The sample table records 250,000 or so distinct CDR3 sequences; over 45% of these occur just once. The ten most abundant clones make up around 13% of the sample. Sequenced: peripheral blood mononuclear cells (PBMCs). The receptors here all came from a man aged 18 to 30 with type 2 diabetes.

On this clonotype: Being one base from a much bigger clone, this may be a read error. The genes are TRBV7-9 and TRBJ2-7; possible D gene TRBD1, 5 bases. Germline V lookup: CDR1 SEHNR, CDR2 FQNEAQ (reference sequence). The CDR3 runs 12 residues. Trimming stripped 5 bases from V and 3 bases from J, with 8 bases between. The DNA of the CDR3 is TGTGCCAGCAGCCCGACAGACTACGAGCAGTACTTC. It is translated as CASSPTDYEQYF.

A note on this clonotype: One end of the junction is discordant with germline, which a read error may explain. The chain is built from TRBV13 and TRBJ2-3, with 7 bases lining up with TRBD2. Germline CDR1 and CDR2: PRHDT and FYEKMQ (reference sequence). The CDR3 length is 16 residues. The CDR3 DNA follows: TGCGCCAGCAGCGGGGCGGACATAACCATTACAGATACGCAGTATTTT. This gives the protein CASSGADITITDTQYF.

With regard to this clonotype: This may be a read error: a much more frequent sequence differs by one nucleotide. The V and J genes are TRBV30 and TRBJ1-1; TRBD1 is a possible D gene (5 bases). This CDR3 has 12 amino acids. Germline CDR1 is GTSNPN and CDR2 is SVGIG (reference sequence). The CDR3 region has the DNA TGTGCCTGGGGACACCTGAACACTGAAGCTTCCTTT. Amino acids: CAWGHLNTEASF.

This rearrangement joins TRBV7-3 to TRBJ2-7; TRBD2 matches 7 bases. After removal of 5 bases from V and 4 bases from J, the junction contained 11 bases not matched to a gene. Germline loops: CDR1 SGHTA, CDR2 FQGTGA. The CDR3 consists of 15 residues. Written as DNA, the CDR3 is TGTGCCAGCAGCCCTCTTTTCGGGGGAGGGTACGAGCAGTACTTC. Residues: CASSPLFGGGYEQYF.

This clonotype was detected only once. V usage is TRBV6-2 or TRBV6-3 and J usage is TRBJ2-2; 9 positions agree with TRBD1. Trimming cost V 7 bases and J 3 bases; bases outside gene matches: 6. Germline assignment: CDR1 MNHEY and CDR2 SVGEGT. This CDR3 is built from 15 residues. This CDR3 is CASTTGQGHTGELFF. CDR3 nucleotides: TGTGCCAGCACCACCGGACAGGGGCACACCGGGGAGCTGTTTTTT.

This clonotype is classed as medium-sized. The V and J genes are TRBV2 and TRBJ1-2, with D uncertain. Germline CDR1 and CDR2: SNHLY and FYNNEI. The V and J ends lost 7 bases and 0 bases respectively, with 18 bases between them. CDR3 length equals 16 residues. The DNA of the CDR3 is TGTGCCAGCAAGATCGGGGAGGCGCGCTCTAACTATGGCTACACCTTC. Its protein product is CASKIGEARSNYGYTF. Full variable domain (remainder filled in from reference TRBV2 and TRBJ1-2): EPEVTQTPSHQVTQMGQEVILRCVPISNHLYFYWYRQILGQKVEFLVSFYNNEISEKSEIFDDQFSVERPDGSNFTLKIRSTKLEDSAMYFCASKIGEARSNYGYTFGSGTRLTVV.

This rearrangement joins TRBV20-1 to TRBJ2-3; perhaps TRBD1 as D (6 bases). In germline, CDR1 is DFQATT, CDR2 SNEGSKA (reference sequence). Trimming stripped 6 bases from V and 3 bases from J, with 16 bases between. The CDR3 consists of 14 residues. The DNA for the CDR3 is TGCAGTGCCATGGTGGGACAAGATACAGATACGCAGTATTTT. Encoded protein: CSAMVGQDTDTQYF.

The chain joins TRBV12-3 or TRBV12-4 to TRBJ2-7; unclear D gene. The CDR3 is made up of 15 amino acids. Between the trimmed V and J ends, which lost 2 bases and 3 bases, there was a span of 14 bases. The CDR3 is CASSLTLLMNYEQYF. For the CDR3, the DNA is TGTGCCAGCAGTTTAACCCTCCTCATGAACTACGAGCAGTACTTC.

The J gene is TRBJ2-7, the V gene TRBV5-1; 9 bases map to TRBD1. The CDR3 contains 16 residues. Germline loops: CDR1 SGHRS, CDR2 YFSETQ. The V gene end was trimmed by 0 bases and the J gene end by 5 bases; junction bases not matched to a gene: 9. The CDR3 reads CASSLGTGTGSHEQYF. The CDR3 DNA sequence: TGCGCCAGCAGCTTGGGGACCGGGACAGGGTCCCACGAGCAGTACTTC. Looking up the rest from reference TRBV5-1 and TRBJ2-7 gives the full variable domain: KAGVTQTPRYLIKTRGQQVTLSCSPISGHRSVSWYQQTPGQGLQFLFEYFSETQRNKGNFPGRFSGRQFSNSRSEMNVSTLELGDSALYLCASSLGTGTGSHEQYFGPGTRLTVT.

J is TRBJ2-3 and V is TRBV7-9, with D unclear. The germline V gene encodes CDR1 SEHNR and CDR2 FQNEAQ (reference sequence). Deletions cut 2 bases from V and 0 bases from J, with 9 bases between. The length of the CDR3 is 15 residues. CDR3 sequence reads: CASSLSVDSTDTQYF. CDR3 nucleotide sequence: TGTGCCAGCAGCTTAAGTGTAGACAGCACAGATACGCAGTATTTT.

This clonotype appeared a single time. The rearrangement links TRBV7-2 to TRBJ2-1; unclear D gene. From germline, CDR1 is SGHTA and CDR2 FQGNSA. The CDR3 consists of 14 residues. Between the trimmed V and J ends, which lost 2 bases and 9 bases, there was a span of 14 bases. CDR3 coding DNA: TGTGCCAGCAGCTTAAAATCTCCGACGGTTGAGCAGTTCTTC. This translates into CASSLKSPTVEQFF.

V usage is TRBV19 and J usage is TRBJ2-3, with a possible D match to TRBD2 (8 bases). Germline lookup yields CDR1 LNHDA and CDR2 SQIVND (reference sequence). This CDR3 comprises 14 residues. Trimming stripped 9 bases from V and 8 bases from J, with 21 bases between. In DNA, the CDR3 is TGTGCCAGAACAGGGGTTAGCGGGGTAGCTACGCAGTATTTT. Its protein product is CARTGVSGVATQYF.

This rearrangement joins TRBV4-1 to TRBJ1-1; D not certain. This CDR3 spans 13 amino acids. The germline V gene encodes CDR1 MGHRA and CDR2 YSYEKL. V was shortened by 3 bases and J by 7 bases, with 12 bases between the two germline ends. The CDR3 nucleotides read TGCGCCAGCAGCCATATTAGTCGCGGTGAAGCTTTCTTT. It yields the protein CASSHISRGEAFF.

The chain joins TRBV7-6 to TRBJ2-2; no reliable D call. The V end was cut by 3 bases, the J end by 3 bases, with 11 bases between. CDR1 and CDR2 (germline): SGHVS, FNYEAQ. This CDR3 spans 15 amino acids. CDR3 in DNA: TGTGCCAGCAGCTTTTATTGGGCGGACACCGGGGAGCTGTTTTTT. Protein sequence: CASSFYWADTGELFF.

The V call is TRBV24-1, the J call TRBJ2-7, with 10 nucleotides matching TRBD1. Trimming cost V 8 bases and J 4 bases; bases outside gene matches: 13. Germline CDR1 reads KGHDR; CDR2 reads SFDVKD. The CDR3 contains 16 residues. The DNA for the CDR3 is TGTGCCACCACTGGTATCGGGACAGGGGTTCTTTACGAGCAGTACTTC. Amino acid sequence: CATTGIGTGVLYEQYF.

The chain has TRBV7-2 and TRBJ2-6; possibly TRBD2 for D (5 bases). V lost 6 bases and J lost 2, with 14 bases in between. CDR1 is SGHTA and CDR2 is FQGNSA in the germline V gene. The length of the CDR3 is 16 residues. The CDR3 DNA reads as TGTGCCAGCAGTGAAGATTCGGAGGCTGGGGCCAACGTCCTGACTTTC. This codes for CASSEDSEAGANVLTF.

The V gene is TRBV4-1, the J gene TRBJ2-7; a possible D gene is TRBD1 (5 bases). Trimming pared 0 bases from V and 3 bases from J, leaving 12 bases between. CDR1 is MGHRA, CDR2 YSYEKL, per germline. This CDR3 has 15 residues. The CDR3 is CASSQEARGIYEQYF. Written as DNA, the CDR3 is TGCGCCAGCAGCCAAGAAGCAAGGGGAATCTACGAGCAGTACTTC.

This clonotype occurred a few times. The chain uses TRBV7-2 and TRBJ2-7, with 9 bases identical to TRBD2. The V and J ends lost 1 base and 2 bases, in that order; junction bases with no gene match: 3. Germline V gives CDR1 SGHTA, CDR2 FQGNSA. The CDR3 runs 15 residues. In DNA, the CDR3 is TGTGCCAGCAGCTTAGAGCGGGGGGACGCCTACGAGCAGTACTTC. Residues: CASSLERGDAYEQYF.

This clonotype was detected a few times. V is TRBV10-3 and J is TRBJ2-2; 7 bases match TRBD1. The ends lost 6 bases at V and 6 bases at J; junction bases unmatched: 4. The germline V gene encodes CDR1 ENHRY and CDR2 SYGVKD. The CDR3 is 13 residues long. The CDR3 here is CAIRGTAAGELFF. As DNA, the CDR3 is TGTGCCATCAGGGGGACAGCGGCCGGGGAGCTGTTTTTT.

This clonotype was counted a few times. The chain couples TRBV2 to TRBJ1-6, with a possible D match to TRBD1 (6 bases). Germline lookup yields CDR1 SNHLY and CDR2 FYNNEI. The CDR3 contains 15 residues. V was cut by 7 bases and J by 9 bases, with 19 bases left in between. CDR3 DNA sequence: TGTGCCAGCACCTCTAAACAGGGAATCGGTTCACCCCTCCACTTT. It specifies CASTSKQGIGSPLHF.

The rearrangement joins TRBV9 to TRBJ2-1; 10 positions match TRBD2. V trimming: 4 bases; J trimming: 5 bases; junction bases outside the gene matches: 3. In germline, CDR1 is SGDLS, CDR2 YYNGEE. This CDR3 region has 14 residues. The CDR3 region is CASSSGLADNEQFF. CDR3 nucleotides: TGTGCCAGCAGCTCCGGACTAGCGGACAATGAGCAGTTCTTC.

To note about this clonotype: One junction end does not reproduce the germline sequence, and a read error may be involved. CDR3 DNA: TGTGCCAGCAGCCTGGGGGACAGCCACCAGACCTACGAGCAGTACTTC. It encodes CASSLGDSHQTYEQYF. This chain joins TRBV4-1 and TRBJ2-7; 7 bases line up with TRBD1. The CDR3 extends over 16 amino acids. Germline assignment: CDR1 MGHRA and CDR2 YSYEKL.

The J gene is TRBJ1-2, the V gene TRBV7-3, with 11 nucleotides matching TRBD1. Germline V gene lookup returns CDR1 SGHTA and CDR2 FQGTGA. The CDR3 contains 13 residues. J gave up 8 bases and V 6 bases, and 5 bases lay outside the gene matches. CDR3 DNA: TGTGCCAGCAGATGGACAGGGGGCAACGGCTACACCTTC. Amino acids: CASRWTGGNGYTF.

This clonotype has a handful of counts. One end of the junction does not line up with germline, which may come from a read error. The chain joins TRBV30 to TRBJ1-4; D not resolved. There are 13 residues in the CDR3. Germline loops: CDR1 GTSNPN, CDR2 SVGIG (reference sequence). The CDR3 here is CAWSVEANEKLFF. The CDR3 bases are TGTGCCTGGAGTGTGGAGGCTAATGAGAAACTGTTTTTT.

In regard to this clonotype: The junction departs from the called germline gene at one end, perhaps through a read error. The chain is built from TRBV27 and TRBJ2-1, with a tentative D call TRBD1 (6 bases). The CDR3 is 16 amino acids. Germline V gene lookup returns CDR1 MNHEY and CDR2 SMNVEV (reference sequence). CDR3 amino acids: CATSDLSGQGYNEQFF. The CDR3 bases are TGTGCCACCAGTGATTTGTCAGGGCAGGGGTACAATGAGCAGTTCTTC.

The sample holds many counts of this clonotype. J is TRBJ1-1 and V is TRBV10-3, with D perhaps TRBD1 (5 bases). CDR1 and CDR2 (germline): ENHRY, SYGVKD. V dropped 5 bases and J dropped 5 bases, with 12 bases sitting between them. The CDR3 has 13 residues. CDR3 region: CAISRDLGTEAFF. As DNA, the CDR3 is TGTGCCATCAGTCGGGACTTGGGGACTGAAGCTTTCTTT.